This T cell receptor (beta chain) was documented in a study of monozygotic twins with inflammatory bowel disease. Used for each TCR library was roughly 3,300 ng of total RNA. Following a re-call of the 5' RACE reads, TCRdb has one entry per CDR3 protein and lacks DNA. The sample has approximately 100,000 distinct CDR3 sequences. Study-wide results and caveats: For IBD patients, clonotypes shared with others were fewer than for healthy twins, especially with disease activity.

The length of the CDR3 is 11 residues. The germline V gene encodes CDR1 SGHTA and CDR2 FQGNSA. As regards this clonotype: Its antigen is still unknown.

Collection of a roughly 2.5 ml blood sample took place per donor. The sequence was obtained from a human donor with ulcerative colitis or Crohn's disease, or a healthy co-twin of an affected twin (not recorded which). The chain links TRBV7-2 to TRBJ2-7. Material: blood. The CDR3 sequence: CASSWGQQQYF.